This is a list of T cell receptor beta chains from one sample in a study of blood T cells in healthy people across ages. Using its own MiXCR run on the 5' RACE reads, TCRdb lists one record per CDR3 protein. The sample contains 1.5 million to 2 million distinct CDR3 sequences, approximately 39% of which appear only once. The source material was blood. The receptors originated from a human donor in good health. CDR3s include the opening cysteine and the closing phenylalanine or tryptophan. Each record gives: CDR3 length, V gene, J gene, D gene, clone size, CDR3 protein, CDR3 DNA. D genes are given only for firm matches. The size field is filled for only some rows; it gives once, few, many or a size class.

14	TRBV10-3	TRBJ2-3	.	.	CAIRIQPGTDTQYF	TGTGCCATCAGGATCCAACCAGGGACAGATACGCAGTATTTT
14	TRBV13	TRBJ1-2	.	.	CASRPGGGFEGYTF	TGTGCCAGCCGCCCGGGGGGTGGCTTCGAGGGCTACACCTTC
18	TRBV11-3	TRBJ2-5	TRBD2	few	CASSPWSSGGRPSETQYF	TGTGCCAGCAGCCCGTGGTCTAGCGGGGGCCGTCCTTCAGAGACCCAGTACTTC
15	TRBV7-9	TRBJ1-4	.	.	CASSSYYGGDEKLFF	TGTGCCAGCAGCTCGTATTACGGGGGCGATGAAAAACTGTTTTTT
14	TRBV29-1	TRBJ2-5	.	many	CSVDTGPRQETQYF	TGCAGCGTTGACACAGGGCCCCGCCAAGAGACCCAGTACTTC
13	TRBV20-1	TRBJ2-3	TRBD2	.	CSASPSGADTQYF	TGCAGTGCTAGCCCTAGCGGTGCAGATACGCAGTATTTT
16	TRBV27	TRBJ2-7	.	.	CANTLKGFRASYEQYF	TGTGCCAACACTTTAAAGGGATTCAGGGCTTCCTACGAGCAGTACTTC
16	TRBV4-3	TRBJ2-3	.	.	CASSQDEGGRGDTQYF	TGCGCCAGCAGCCAAGATGAGGGCGGCCGCGGAGATACGCAGTATTTT
15	TRBV20-1	TRBJ2-1	.	.	CSARVPGDSYNEQFF	TGCAGTGCTAGGGTTCCCGGGGACTCCTACAATGAGCAGTTCTTC
13	TRBV7-6	TRBJ2-5	.	.	CASSFNWQETQYF	TGTGCCAGCAGCTTTAACTGGCAAGAGACCCAGTACTTC
18	TRBV28	TRBJ1-5	.	.	CASIPHREGLRSAAPQHF	TGTGCCAGCATTCCTCACAGGGAGGGCCTCCGATCGGCTGCGCCCCAGCATTTT
14	TRBV6-4	TRBJ1-6	.	.	CASRAGHVNSPLHF	TGTGCCAGCAGGGCCGGGCATGTCAATTCACCCCTCCACTTT
14	TRBV10-3	TRBJ2-5	.	.	CAISVGAFGETQYF	TGTGCCATCAGTGTCGGGGCATTTGGAGAGACCCAGTACTTC
14	TRBV24-1	TRBJ2-7	TRBD1	.	CATSDPRGRNEQYF	TGTGCCACCAGTGATCCCAGGGGGCGTAACGAGCAGTACTTC
13	TRBV29-1	TRBJ1-1	.	.	CSVDGVMNTEAFF	TGCAGCGTTGACGGCGTAATGAACACTGAAGCTTTCTTT
12	TRBV6-2/TRBV6-3	TRBJ1-5	.	few	CASSYFPQPQHF	TGTGCCAGCAGTTACTTCCCGCAGCCCCAGCATTTT
15	TRBV5-1	TRBJ1-4	TRBD1	.	CASSLQGQGRERLFF	TGCGCCAGCAGCCTTCAGGGACAGGGGAGAGAAAGACTGTTTTTT
20	TRBV4-1	TRBJ2-3	TRBD1	few	CASSQDWGQGHLVSTDTQYF	TGCGCCAGCAGCCAAGATTGGGGACAGGGGCACCTCGTTAGCACAGATACGCAGTATTTT
18	TRBV10-3	TRBJ2-1	TRBD2	.	CAIGRGTSGGSDDNEQFF	TGTGCCATCGGACGAGGGACTAGCGGGGGGTCGGACGACAATGAGCAGTTCTTC
13	TRBV29-1	TRBJ2-1	.	many	CSVAGTLGNEQFF	TGCAGCGTTGCCGGGACACTAGGGAATGAGCAGTTCTTC
14	TRBV7-3	TRBJ2-3	.	.	CASSLSPDADTQYF	TGTGCCAGCAGCTTATCCCCGGACGCAGATACGCAGTATTTT
18	TRBV7-9	TRBJ1-5	TRBD1	.	CASSQGQGAGHSNQPQHF	TGTGCCAGCAGCCAGGGACAGGGGGCGGGTCATAGCAATCAGCCCCAGCATTTT
19	TRBV5-1	TRBJ2-5	TRBD1	.	CASSFPTVGRQGHQETQYF	TGCGCCAGCAGCTTCCCCACCGTCGGAAGACAGGGCCACCAAGAGACCCAGTACTTC
13	TRBV29-1	TRBJ2-1	.	.	CSVEARFVDGQFF	TGCAGCGTTGAGGCTAGATTCGTGGATGGGCAGTTCTTC
14	TRBV6-5	TRBJ2-7	.	few	CASSLSGIVYEQYF	TGTGCCAGCAGCCTGTCCGGGATCGTCTACGAGCAGTACTTC
15	TRBV20-1	TRBJ2-7	.	.	CSARGVRAGSYEQYF	TGCAGTGCCAGAGGGGTGCGGGCAGGCTCCTACGAGCAGTACTTC